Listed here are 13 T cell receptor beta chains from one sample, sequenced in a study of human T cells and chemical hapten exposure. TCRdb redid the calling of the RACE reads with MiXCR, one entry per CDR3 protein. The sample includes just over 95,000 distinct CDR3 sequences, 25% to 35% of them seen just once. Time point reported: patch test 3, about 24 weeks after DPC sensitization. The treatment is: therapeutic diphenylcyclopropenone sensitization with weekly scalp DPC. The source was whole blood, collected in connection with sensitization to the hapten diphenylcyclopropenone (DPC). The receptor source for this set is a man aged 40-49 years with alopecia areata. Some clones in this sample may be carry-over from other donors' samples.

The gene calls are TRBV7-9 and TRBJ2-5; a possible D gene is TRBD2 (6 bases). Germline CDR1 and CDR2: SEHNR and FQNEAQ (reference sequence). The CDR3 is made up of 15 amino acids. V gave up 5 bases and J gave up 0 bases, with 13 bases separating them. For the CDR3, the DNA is TGTGCCAGCAGCAGGTCCCGGGACTACCAAGAGACCCAGTACTTC. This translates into CASSRSRDYQETQYF. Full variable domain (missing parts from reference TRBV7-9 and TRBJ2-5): DTGVSQNPRHKITKRGQNVTFRCDPISEHNRLYWYRQTLGQGPEFLTYFQNEAQLEKSRLLSDRFSAERPKGSFSTLEIQRTEQGDSAMYLCASSRSRDYQETQYFGPGTRLLVL.

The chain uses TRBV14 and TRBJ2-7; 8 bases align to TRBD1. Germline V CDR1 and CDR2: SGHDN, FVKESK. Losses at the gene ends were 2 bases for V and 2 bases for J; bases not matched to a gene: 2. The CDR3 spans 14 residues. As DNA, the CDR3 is TGTGCCAGCAGCCAATGGGGACAGGCCTACGAGCAGTACTTC. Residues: CASSQWGQAYEQYF.

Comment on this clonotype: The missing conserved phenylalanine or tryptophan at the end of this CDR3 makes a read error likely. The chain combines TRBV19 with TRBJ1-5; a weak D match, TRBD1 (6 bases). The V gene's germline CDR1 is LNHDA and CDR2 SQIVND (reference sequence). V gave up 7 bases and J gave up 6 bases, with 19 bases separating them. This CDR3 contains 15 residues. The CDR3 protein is CASTRAGDGSQPQHY. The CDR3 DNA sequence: TGTGCCAGTACCCGGGCAGGGGACGGGAGTCAGCCCCAGCATTAT.

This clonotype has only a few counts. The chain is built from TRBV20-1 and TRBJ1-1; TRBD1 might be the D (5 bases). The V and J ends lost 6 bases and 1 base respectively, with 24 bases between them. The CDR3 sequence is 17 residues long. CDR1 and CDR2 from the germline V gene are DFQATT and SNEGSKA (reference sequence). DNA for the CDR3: TGCAGTGCCCAGGGAGCAGGGAGGATCGGGAGGAACACTGAAGCTTTCTTT. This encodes CSAQGAGRIGRNTEAFF.

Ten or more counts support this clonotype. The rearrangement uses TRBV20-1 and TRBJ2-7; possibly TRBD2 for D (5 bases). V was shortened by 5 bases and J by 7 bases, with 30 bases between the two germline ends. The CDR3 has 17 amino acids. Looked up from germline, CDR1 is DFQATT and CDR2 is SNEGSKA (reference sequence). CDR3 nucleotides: TGCAGTGCTCTCCGCGAGGAGGAGGTCACTAGTCGCGGAGAGCAGTACTTC. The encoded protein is CSALREEEVTSRGEQYF.

CDR3 nucleotides: TGCGCCAGCAGCCAAGGTCAGGAGCGGAGCACAGATACGCAGTATTTT. This translates into CASSQGQERSTDTQYF. The gene calls are TRBV4-1 and TRBJ2-3; the D gene is possibly TRBD2 (5 bases). Trimming removed 1 base at V and 0 bases at J, with 11 bases between. The CDR3 spans 16 residues. CDR1 and CDR2 from the germline V gene are MGHRA and YSYEKL.

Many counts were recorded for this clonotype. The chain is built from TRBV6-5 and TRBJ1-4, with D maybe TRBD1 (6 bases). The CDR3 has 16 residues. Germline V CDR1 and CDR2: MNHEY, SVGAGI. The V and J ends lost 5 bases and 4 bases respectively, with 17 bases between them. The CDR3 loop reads CASSEGQNLINEKLFF. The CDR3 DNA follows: TGTGCCAGCAGTGAAGGACAGAATTTAATTAATGAAAAACTGTTTTTT.

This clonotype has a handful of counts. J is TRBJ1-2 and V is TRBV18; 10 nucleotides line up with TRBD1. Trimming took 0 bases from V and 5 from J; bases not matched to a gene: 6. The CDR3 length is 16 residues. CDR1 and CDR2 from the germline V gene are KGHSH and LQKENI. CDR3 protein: CASSPPGTGVEYGYTF. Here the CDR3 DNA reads TGTGCCAGCTCACCACCGGGGACAGGGGTGGAATATGGCTACACCTTC.

CDR3 in amino acids: CASSLGTEPLHF. The CDR3 bases are TGTGCCAGCAGCTTGGGGACGGAACCCCTCCACTTT. The V and J genes are TRBV5-4 and TRBJ1-6; D unresolved. Looked up from germline, CDR1 is SGHNT and CDR2 is YYREEE (reference sequence). Trimming removed 0 bases at V and 12 bases at J, with 7 bases between. The CDR3 is made up of 12 amino acids.

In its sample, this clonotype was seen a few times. CDR3 region: CASSLSGYSYEQYF. In DNA, the CDR3 is TGTGCCAGCAGTTTAAGCGGGTACTCCTACGAGCAGTACTTC. This chain links TRBV27 with TRBJ2-7, with D maybe TRBD2 (6 bases). The CDR3 loop spans 14 amino acids. The germline V and J ends were trimmed by 2 bases and 0 bases, with 8 bases remaining between them. From germline, CDR1 is MNHEY and CDR2 SMNVEV (reference sequence).

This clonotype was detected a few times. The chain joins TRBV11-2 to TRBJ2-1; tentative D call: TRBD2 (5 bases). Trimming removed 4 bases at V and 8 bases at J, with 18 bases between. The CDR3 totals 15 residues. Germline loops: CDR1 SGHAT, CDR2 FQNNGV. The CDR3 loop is CASSYGVTSIDEQFF. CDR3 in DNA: TGTGCCAGCAGCTACGGGGTTACCTCGATCGATGAGCAGTTCTTC.

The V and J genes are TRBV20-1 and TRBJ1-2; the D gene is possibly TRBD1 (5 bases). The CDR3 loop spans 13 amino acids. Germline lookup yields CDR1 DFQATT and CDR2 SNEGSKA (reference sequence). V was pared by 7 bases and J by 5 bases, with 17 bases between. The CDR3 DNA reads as TGCAGTGTCATTTCCCGACAGAGGTATGGCTACACCTTC. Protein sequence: CSVISRQRYGYTF.

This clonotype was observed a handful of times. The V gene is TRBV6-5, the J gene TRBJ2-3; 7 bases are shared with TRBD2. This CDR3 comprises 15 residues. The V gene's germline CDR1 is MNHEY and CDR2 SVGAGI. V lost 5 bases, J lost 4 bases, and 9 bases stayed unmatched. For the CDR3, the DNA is TGTGCCAGCAGTAGCGGGACTCTTGGCCCAGATACGCAGTATTTT. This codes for CASSSGTLGPDTQYF.